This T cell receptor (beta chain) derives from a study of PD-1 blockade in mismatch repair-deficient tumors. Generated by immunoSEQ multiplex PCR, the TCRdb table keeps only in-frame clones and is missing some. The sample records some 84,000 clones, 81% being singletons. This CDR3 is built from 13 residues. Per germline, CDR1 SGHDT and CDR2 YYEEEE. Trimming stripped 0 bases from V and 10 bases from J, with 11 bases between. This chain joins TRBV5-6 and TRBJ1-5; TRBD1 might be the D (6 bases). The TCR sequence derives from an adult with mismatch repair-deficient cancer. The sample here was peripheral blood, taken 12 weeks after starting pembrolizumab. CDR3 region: CASSLGGGKPQHF. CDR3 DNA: TGTGCCAGCAGCTTGGGAGGGGGGAAACCCCAGCATTTT.